One and the same sample provided the 32 T cell receptor beta chains below, sequenced in a study of CD8 T cells in ankylosing spondylitis. TCRdb called the 5' RACE reads again in MiXCR, with one record for every CDR3 protein. The sample yields hundreds of thousands of distinct CDR3 sequences, roughly 32% seen once. What was sequenced was blood, either unsorted or a sorted T cell fraction (not recorded which). These receptors were obtained from a male donor with ankylosing spondylitis or in good health (not recorded which).

This clonotype was seen a few times. The chain is built from TRBV12-3 or TRBV12-4 and TRBJ2-3; D gene uncertain. This CDR3 comprises 13 residues. The V end was cut by 5 bases, the J end by 7 bases, with 13 bases between. CDR3 DNA: TGTGCCAGCAGTCCCCTCTTAACCAATACGCAGTATTTT. This translates into CASSPLLTNTQYF.

This clonotype has more than one count but fewer than ten. The V gene is TRBV21-1, the J gene TRBJ2-3; the table gives TRBD2 as D, unverified against the DNA. TRBV21-1 is a pseudogene locus. The CDR3 is 17 amino acids. As DNA, the CDR3 is TGTGCCAGCAGCAAAACCGTTCTCGGGGGGCCGTCAGATACGCAGTATTTT. Translating gives CASSKTVLGGPSDTQYF.

V and J are TRBV5-1 and TRBJ2-5; 8 bases agree with TRBD1. Germline CDR1 and CDR2: SGHRS and YFSETQ. This CDR3 has 14 amino acids. After removal of 7 bases from V and 5 bases from J, the junction contained 10 bases not matched to a gene. CDR3 amino acids: CASAADRGSETQYF. For the CDR3, the DNA is TGCGCCAGCGCCGCAGACAGGGGTTCGGAGACCCAGTACTTC.

The genes are TRBV12-3 or TRBV12-4 and TRBJ2-5, with TRBD2 matching 13 bases. V lost 5 bases to trimming and J lost 2 bases; unmatched junction nucleotides: 5. The CDR3 is 16 residues long. The CDR3: CASSGPGLAGQETQYF. CDR3 DNA sequence: TGTGCCAGCAGTGGTCCGGGACTAGCGGGGCAAGAGACCCAGTACTTC.

The chain joins TRBV27 to TRBJ1-5; D uncertain. Germline loops: CDR1 MNHEY, CDR2 SMNVEV (reference sequence). V lost 6 bases, J lost 2 bases, and 11 bases lay in between. The CDR3 consists of 14 residues. CDR3 loop: CASSPGWGNQPQHF. CDR3 coding DNA: TGTGCCAGCAGCCCCGGTTGGGGCAATCAGCCCCAGCATTTT.

This clonotype was found many times. The J gene is TRBJ2-3, the V gene TRBV7-9; D is unclear. The CDR3 extends over 13 amino acids. Per the germline V gene, CDR1 is SEHNR and CDR2 is FQNEAQ (reference sequence). Trimming stripped 1 base from V and 1 base from J, with 3 bases between. The CDR3 nucleotides are TGTGCCAGCAGCTTAGTCGGCACAGATACGCAGTATTTT. Translating it yields CASSLVGTDTQYF.

This chain connects TRBV20-1 to TRBJ2-5; TRBD2 is a possible D gene (5 bases). The V gene lost 0 bases and the J gene lost 1 base, with 12 bases spanning the gap. Germline values: CDR1 DFQATT, CDR2 SNEGSKA (reference sequence). The CDR3 spans 15 residues. DNA of the CDR3: TGCAGTGCTAGAGATCCAGGCGGGCTCCAAGAGACCCAGTACTTC. Protein: CSARDPGGLQETQYF.

This clonotype was seen only a few times. The genes are TRBV20-1 and TRBJ1-6, with D possibly being TRBD1 (6 bases). Germline loops: CDR1 DFQATT, CDR2 SNEGSKA (reference sequence). V was pared by 1 base and J by 1 base, with 20 bases between. CDR3 length: 19 amino acids. The CDR3 DNA reads as TGCAGTGCTAGAGTAAGCCGCTCAGGGGTAAAGTCCTATAATTCACCCCTCCACTTT. Its translation: CSARVSRSGVKSYNSPLHF.

This clonotype has only a few counts. The chain uses TRBV5-1 and TRBJ2-3; a weak D match, TRBD2 (6 bases). Germline V gene data show CDR1 as SGHRS and CDR2 as YFSETQ. The CDR3 loop spans 14 amino acids. With 4 bases removed from V and 3 bases from J, the gap between germline ends came to 12 bases. CDR3 in amino acids: CASSPTGVTDTQYF. In DNA, the CDR3 is TGCGCCAGCAGCCCGACGGGGGTTACAGATACGCAGTATTTT. Based on the CDR3 plus reference TRBV5-1 and TRBJ2-3, the full variable domain is KAGVTQTPRYLIKTRGQQVTLSCSPISGHRSVSWYQQTPGQGLQFLFEYFSETQRNKGNFPGRFSGRQFSNSRSEMNVSTLELGDSALYLCASSPTGVTDTQYFGPGTRLTVL.

This chain joins TRBV20-1 and TRBJ2-5; D tentatively reads TRBD1 or TRBD2 (5 bases each). Trimming left V 4 bases short and J 3 bases short, with 12 bases between. This CDR3 is built from 13 residues. Germline V gene sequence: CDR1 DFQATT, CDR2 SNEGSKA (reference sequence). The CDR3 DNA reads as TGCAGTGCTACCCCCATGGGGGAAGAGACCCAGTACTTC. Protein sequence: CSATPMGEETQYF.

Concerning this clonotype itself: One end of the junction fails to match germline, which may point to a read error. The chain uses TRBV29-1 and TRBJ1-2; tentative D call: TRBD1 (6 bases). Germline V gives CDR1 SQVTM, CDR2 ANQGSEA. The CDR3 consists of 14 residues. In nucleotides, the CDR3 is TGCAGCGTTGAGCCTCCCCATACCGGGACACTGCTCCTCTTC. Its translation is CSVEPPHTGTLLLF.

The V and J genes are TRBV6-5 and TRBJ2-2; D call uncertain. V dropped 2 bases and J dropped 0 bases, with 4 bases sitting between them. In germline, CDR1 is MNHEY, CDR2 SVGAGI. The CDR3 is 14 residues long. The CDR3 DNA is TGTGCCAGCAGTTACCTGACGAACACCGGGGAGCTGTTTTTT. It codes for CASSYLTNTGELFF.

The rearrangement joins TRBV6-5 to TRBJ2-7; the D call may be TRBD1 or TRBD2 (6 bases each). Trimming took off 0 bases at V and 5 bases at J, with 11 bases between the two ends. The CDR3 runs 14 residues. Per the germline V gene, CDR1 is MNHEY and CDR2 is SVGAGI. The CDR3 is CASSYSPGAHEQYF. The CDR3 nucleotides are TGTGCCAGCAGTTACTCTCCGGGGGCCCACGAGCAGTACTTC.

This clonotype was detected once. The V and J genes are TRBV28 and TRBJ1-4, with 8 bases fitting TRBD1. CDR3 size: 15 residues. J gave up 8 bases and V 1 base, and 6 bases lay outside the gene matches. Germline CDR1 reads MDHEN; CDR2 reads SYDVKM. The CDR3 reads CASSLSGTGGEKLFF. The CDR3 DNA sequence: TGTGCCAGCAGTTTATCTGGGACAGGAGGCGAAAAACTGTTTTTT.

This clonotype turned up a few times. This chain joins TRBV5-1 and TRBJ2-7; 11 nucleotides match TRBD1. The length of the CDR3 is 16 residues. The V and J ends lost 4 bases and 1 base, in that order; junction bases with no gene match: 7. The germline CDR1 and CDR2 sequences are SGHRS and YFSETQ. As DNA, the CDR3 is TGCGCCAGCAGCAGTACTAGGGACAGGGGGTCCTACGAGCAGTACTTC. Its translation is CASSSTRDRGSYEQYF.

The chain employs TRBV5-4 and TRBJ2-3; D uncertain. The V gene lost 2 bases and the J gene lost 0 bases, with 10 bases spanning the gap. This CDR3 is built from 15 residues. Germline V gene data show CDR1 as SGHNT and CDR2 as YYREEE (reference sequence). CDR3 residues: CASSLPTASTDTQYF. CDR3 in DNA: TGTGCCAGCAGCTTACCAACCGCGAGCACAGATACGCAGTATTTT. Combining the CDR3 with reference TRBV5-4 and TRBJ2-3 gives the whole variable domain ETGVTQSPTHLIKTRGQQVTLRCSSQSGHNTVSWYQQALGQGPQFIFQYYREEENGRGNFPPRFSGLQFPNYSSELNVNALELDDSALYLCASSLPTASTDTQYFGPGTRLTVL.

This clonotype showed up just a few times. The genes are TRBV20-1 and TRBJ1-5; D ambiguous. V lost 3 bases and J 2 bases, leaving 11 bases between the germline ends. This CDR3 is 14 amino acids long. CDR1 DFQATT and CDR2 SNEGSKA come from the germline V gene (reference sequence). Here the CDR3 DNA reads TGCAGTGCTAGTGAGGGCTCAGGCAATCAGCCCCAGCATTTT. Protein sequence: CSASEGSGNQPQHF.

This clonotype was detected ten times or more. J is TRBJ1-1 and V is TRBV29-1, with a weak D call TRBD1 (6 bases). Trimming removed 4 bases at V and 1 base at J, with 13 bases between. The germline V gene has CDR1 SQVTM and CDR2 ANQGSEA. The CDR3 is 14 residues long. This CDR3 is CSVVVRGQNTEAFF. In DNA, the CDR3 is TGCAGCGTTGTGGTCAGGGGCCAGAACACTGAAGCTTTCTTT.

This clonotype was seen only a few times. The chain carries TRBV6-1 and TRBJ2-1, with TRBD1 matching 10 bases. The J segment lost 5 bases and the V segment lost 6 bases, leaving 7 bases of the junction unmatched. Germline V gene lookup returns CDR1 MNHNS and CDR2 SASEGT. The CDR3 covers 15 residues. CDR3 sequence reads: CASRTRDRGDNEQFF. In nucleotides, the CDR3 is TGTGCCAGCAGGACGCGGGACAGGGGTGACAATGAGCAGTTCTTC.

V is TRBV27 and J is TRBJ2-1; TRBD2 agrees at 7 bases. The CDR3 totals 17 residues. Germline V lookup: CDR1 MNHEY, CDR2 SMNVEV (reference sequence). The V segment lost 2 bases and the J segment 9 bases; nucleotides outside the gene matches: 16. This CDR3 reads CASSLDYEAGDRGEQFF. The CDR3 DNA sequence: TGTGCCAGCAGTTTAGATTATGAGGCGGGGGACCGTGGTGAGCAGTTCTTC.

This clonotype was seen more than once but under ten times. The chain links TRBV6-2 or TRBV6-3 to TRBJ2-7; perhaps TRBD1 as D (6 bases). This CDR3 comprises 13 residues. V was clipped by 7 bases and J by 2 bases, with 12 bases between them. Germline V gene lookup returns CDR1 MNHEY and CDR2 SVGEGT. The CDR3 sequence is CASNPTGPYEQYF. Written as DNA, the CDR3 is TGTGCCAGCAACCCGACAGGTCCCTACGAGCAGTACTTC.

A few counts support this clonotype. This rearrangement joins TRBV3-1 to TRBJ2-7; D is uncertain. This CDR3 comprises 12 residues. Between the trimmed V and J ends, which lost 3 bases and 3 bases, there was a span of 6 bases. Germline CDR1 is LGHDT and CDR2 is YNNKEL (reference sequence). CDR3 DNA: TGTGCCAGCAGCCATGGGTTCTACGAGCAGTACTTC. Its translation is CASSHGFYEQYF.

This chain uses TRBV7-2 with TRBJ2-7; possibly TRBD1 for D (5 bases). CDR3 size: 14 residues. V lost 2 bases to trimming and J lost 2 bases, with 10 bases between them. Germline V lookup: CDR1 SGHTA, CDR2 FQGNSA. The CDR3 region is CASSLWGLPYEQYF. The CDR3 DNA reads as TGTGCCAGCAGCTTATGGGGCCTTCCCTACGAGCAGTACTTC.

This clonotype has more than one count but fewer than ten. The CDR3 DNA is TGTGCCAGCAGCTTCGGAGAACGGGTGGAGACCCAGTACTTC. It codes for CASSFGERVETQYF. The gene calls are TRBV5-6 and TRBJ2-5; no firm D call. The CDR3 is 14 residues long. Between the trimmed V and J ends, which lost 2 bases and 5 bases, there was a span of 13 bases. Looked up from germline, CDR1 is SGHDT and CDR2 is YYEEEE.

This clonotype was counted only a few times. V and J are TRBV4-1 and TRBJ2-3; the match to TRBD2 covers 9 bases. Germline CDR1 reads MGHRA; CDR2 reads YSYEKL. CDR3 length: 17 residues. The V and J ends lost 0 bases and 5 bases, in that order; junction bases with no gene match: 9. CDR3 protein: CASSQDAAGGVLDTQYF. The CDR3 DNA is TGCGCCAGCAGCCAAGATGCAGCGGGGGGAGTGTTAGATACGCAGTATTTT.

This clonotype has only a few counts. This chain joins TRBV5-6 and TRBJ2-1, with TRBD1 matching over 7 bases. V lost 4 bases and J lost 0; bases outside the gene matches: 7. Germline assignment: CDR1 SGHDT and CDR2 YYEEEE. This CDR3 is 16 amino acids long. The CDR3 nucleotides are TGTGCCAGCAGCGGAGGACAGGAGAGCTCCTACAATGAGCAGTTCTTC. Encoded protein: CASSGGQESSYNEQFF. Full variable domain (missing parts from reference TRBV5-6 and TRBJ2-1): DAGVTQSPTHLIKTRGQQVTLRCSPKSGHDTVSWYQQALGQGPQFIFQYYEEEERQRGNFPDRFSGHQFPNYSSELNVNALLLGDSALYLCASSGGQESSYNEQFFGPGTRLTVL.

The chain recombines TRBV12-5 with TRBJ2-5; 7 bases match TRBD2. V was pared by 7 bases and J by 5 bases, with 7 bases of the junction left unmatched. Germline V lookup: CDR1 LGHNT, CDR2 FRNRAP. The CDR3 is made up of 13 amino acids. The CDR3 sequence is CASASGTEETQYF. Here the CDR3 DNA reads TGTGCTAGTGCCAGCGGGACGGAGGAGACCCAGTACTTC.

V usage is TRBV24-1 and J usage is TRBJ2-2; a possible D gene is TRBD1 (6 bases). Trimming removed 9 bases from V and 1 base from J, with 14 bases in between. The CDR3 runs 15 residues. Germline CDR1 is KGHDR and CDR2 is SFDVKD. The CDR3 nucleotides read TGTGCCACCGGCGCCGGGACAATGAACACCGGGGAGCTGTTTTTT. As protein: CATGAGTMNTGELFF.

There are a few counts of this clonotype. The CDR3 loop is CASSRDFQETQYF. Written as DNA, the CDR3 is TGTGCCAGCAGCCGGGATTTCCAAGAGACCCAGTACTTC. The rearrangement links TRBV7-9 to TRBJ2-5; possibly TRBD2 for D (5 bases). The CDR3 has 13 residues. From germline, CDR1 is SEHNR and CDR2 FQNEAQ (reference sequence). Trimming took 5 bases from V and 1 from J, leaving 8 bases between them.

The chain employs TRBV11-2 and TRBJ2-5; D remains ambiguous. There are 13 residues in the CDR3. V dropped 4 bases and J dropped 5 bases, with 11 bases sitting between them. CDR1 is SGHAT and CDR2 is FQNNGV in the germline V gene. In DNA, the CDR3 is TGTGCCAGCAGCTCCAGGCGGCCGGAGACCCAGTACTTC. Its translation: CASSSRRPETQYF.

As DNA, the CDR3 is TGTGCCAGCAGCCCCCGGACAGGGCAAGAGACCCAGTACTTC. Protein product: CASSPRTGQETQYF. The chain employs TRBV28 and TRBJ2-5; 8 bases are a match to TRBD1. CDR3 size: 14 residues. V trimming: 6 bases; J trimming: 2 bases; junction bases outside the gene matches: 5. Germline CDR1 and CDR2: MDHEN and SYDVKM.

The chain combines TRBV28 with TRBJ1-2; D not certain. Looked up from germline, CDR1 is MDHEN and CDR2 is SYDVKM. The CDR3 contains 15 residues. Between the trimmed V and J ends, which lost 6 bases and 4 bases, there was a span of 18 bases. The CDR3 bases are TGTGCCAGCAGCATATCCGGCGGACCACTCTATGGCTACACCTTC. Translated, it gives CASSISGGPLYGYTF.